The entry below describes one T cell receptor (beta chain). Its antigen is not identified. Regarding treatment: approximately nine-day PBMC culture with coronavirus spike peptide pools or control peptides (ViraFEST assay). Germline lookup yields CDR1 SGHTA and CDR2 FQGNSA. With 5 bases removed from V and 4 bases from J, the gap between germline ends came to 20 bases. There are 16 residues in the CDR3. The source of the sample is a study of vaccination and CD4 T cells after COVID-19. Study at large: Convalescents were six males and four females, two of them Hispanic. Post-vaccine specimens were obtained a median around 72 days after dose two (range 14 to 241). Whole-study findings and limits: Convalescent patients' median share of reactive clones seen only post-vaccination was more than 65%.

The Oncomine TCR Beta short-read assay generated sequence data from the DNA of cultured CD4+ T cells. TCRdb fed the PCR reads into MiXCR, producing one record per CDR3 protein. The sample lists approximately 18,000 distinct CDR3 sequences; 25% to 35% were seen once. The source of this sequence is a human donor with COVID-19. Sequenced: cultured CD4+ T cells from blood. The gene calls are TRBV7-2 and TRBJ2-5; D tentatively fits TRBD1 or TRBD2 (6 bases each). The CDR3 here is CASSQNSRGLGETQYF. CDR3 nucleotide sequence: TGTGCCAGCAGCCAGAATTCACGGGGGCTTGGAGAGACCCAGTACTTC.